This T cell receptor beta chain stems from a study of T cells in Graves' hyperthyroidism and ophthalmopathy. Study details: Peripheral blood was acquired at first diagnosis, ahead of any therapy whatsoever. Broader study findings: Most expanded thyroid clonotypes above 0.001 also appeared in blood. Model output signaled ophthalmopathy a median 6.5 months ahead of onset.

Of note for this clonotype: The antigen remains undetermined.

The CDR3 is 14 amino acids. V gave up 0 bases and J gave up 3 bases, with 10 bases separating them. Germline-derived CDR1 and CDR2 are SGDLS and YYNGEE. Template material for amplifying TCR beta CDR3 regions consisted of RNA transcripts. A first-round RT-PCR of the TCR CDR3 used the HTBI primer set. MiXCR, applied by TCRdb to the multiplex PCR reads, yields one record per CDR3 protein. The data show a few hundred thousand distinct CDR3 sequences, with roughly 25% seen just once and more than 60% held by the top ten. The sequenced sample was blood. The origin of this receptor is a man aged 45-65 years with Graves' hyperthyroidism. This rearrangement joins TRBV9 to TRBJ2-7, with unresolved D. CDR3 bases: TGTGCCAGCAGCGTAGATGGGGAAGGCTACGAGCAGTACTTC. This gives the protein CASSVDGEGYEQYF.